Listed below are T cell receptor beta chains from one sample, sequenced in a study of cytomegalovirus exposure and HLA in healthy donors. TCRdb's copy holds only in-frame clones and misses some; the assay was immunoSEQ multiplex PCR. The table shows almost 200,000 clones, with around 75% occurring only once. Sequenced input: PBMCs. All receptors come from a male donor in good health and CMV-seropositive. Both conserved end residues are part of each CDR3. Each record gives: V gene, D gene, J gene, CDR3 protein, CDR3 DNA. D genes are given only for firm matches.

>TRBV7-8|TRBD1|TRBJ2-7
CASSVTPDRERYEQYF
TGTGCCAGCAGCGTGACCCCCGACAGGGAGCGCTACGAGCAGTACTTC
>TRBV19|TRBD2|TRBJ2-2
CASSMNSGGAAGELFF
TGTGCCAGTAGTATGAATAGCGGGGGGGCCGCCGGGGAGCTGTTTTTT
>TRBV10-2|NA|TRBJ2-7
CASSLGQYEQYF
TGCGCCAGCAGTCTCGGACAGTACGAGCAGTACTTC
>TRBV19|TRBD1|TRBJ2-5
CASSIAGGLETQYF
TGTGCCAGTAGTATTGCAGGGGGCTTGGAGACCCAGTACTTC
>TRBV7-8|NA|TRBJ1-1
CASSLAGRDLKAFF
TGTGCCAGCAGCTTGGCAGGCCGGGACTTAAAAGCTTTCTTT
>TRBV15|NA|TRBJ2-1
CATSGRLTGEQFF
TGTGCCACCAGCGGCAGACTGACAGGTGAGCAGTTCTTC
>TRBV7-8|NA|TRBJ2-3
CASSPHQGPRYGQYF
TGTGCCAGCAGCCCGCACCAGGGCCCCAGATATGGGCAGTATTTT
>TRBV9|TRBD1|TRBJ2-3
CASNEGQGLSTDTQYF
TGTGCCAGCAACGAGGGACAGGGGCTGAGCACAGATACGCAGTATTTT
>TRBV5-5|TRBD1|TRBJ1-4
CASSSQGAFNEKLFF
TGTGCCAGCAGCTCCCAGGGGGCGTTTAATGAAAAACTGTTTTTT
>TRBV18|TRBD1|TRBJ1-2
CASSPDRGRSYTF
TGTGCCAGCTCCCCTGACAGGGGGAGAAGCTACACCTTC
>TRBV10-3|NA|TRBJ2-7
CAISESWGQSYEQYF
TGTGCCATCAGTGAGTCATGGGGGCAATCCTACGAGCAGTACTTC
>TRBV9|TRBD1|TRBJ1-2
CASSASTGASWGYGYTF
TGTGCCAGCAGCGCCTCGACAGGGGCGTCTTGGGGCTATGGCTACACCTTC
>TRBV19|TRBD1|TRBJ2-2
CASSINRGRSGELFF
TGTGCCAGTAGTATTAACAGGGGGCGCTCCGGGGAGCTGTTTTTT